The 9 T cell receptor beta chains in this list originate from one sample, sequenced in a study of shared clonotypes between healthy human individuals. Sequencing used immunoSEQ multiplex PCR; TCRdb keeps in-frame clones, though not all of them. The table shows 450,000 to 500,000 clones, with 81% occurring only once. Sequenced: PBMCs. These receptors were taken from a woman in her thirties or forties in good health. Some clones in this sample may be carry-over from other donors' samples.

This clone was detected only once. The chain carries TRBV5-6 and TRBJ2-2; no firm D call. Trimming removed 0 bases at V and 2 bases at J, with 11 bases between. The germline V gene encodes CDR1 SGHDT and CDR2 YYEEEE. CDR3 length equals 16 residues. This chain's CDR3 is CASSLANWINTGELFF. CDR3 bases: TGTGCCAGCAGCTTGGCCAACTGGATTAACACCGGGGAGCTGTTTTTT.

The chain couples TRBV5-1 to TRBJ2-5; D unclear. Germline CDR1 SGHRS, CDR2 YFSETQ. The CDR3 spans 14 residues. V was cut by 1 base and J by 1 base, with 8 bases left in between. CDR3 DNA sequence: TGCGCCAGCAGCTTGAGTCCCCCCCAAGAGACCCAGTACTTC. It codes for CASSLSPPQETQYF.

V and J are TRBV7-2 and TRBJ2-7; 9 bases agree with TRBD1. V was pared by 6 bases and J by 2 bases, with 8 bases of the junction left unmatched. Per germline, CDR1 SGHTA and CDR2 FQGNSA. CDR3 size: 15 residues. As DNA, the CDR3 is TGTGCCAGCAGTTACGCCCGGGACAGGGCCTACGAGCAGTACTTC. Protein: CASSYARDRAYEQYF.

The DNA of the CDR3 is TGTGCCAGCAGCTTTTCGGGGGACGGAAACACCATATATTTT. Its translation: CASSFSGDGNTIYF. The chain carries TRBV11-2 and TRBJ1-3; D possibly corresponds to TRBD1 (5 bases). Between the trimmed V and J ends, which lost 3 bases and 4 bases, there was a span of 10 bases. The CDR3 has 14 residues. From germline, CDR1 is SGHAT and CDR2 FQNNGV.

This clone is a singleton in its sample. The chain has TRBV30 and TRBJ1-3, with D possibly being TRBD1 (5 bases). The germline gives CDR1 GTSNPN, CDR2 SVGIG (reference sequence). The ends were cut back, 7 bases at V and 1 base at J, with 11 bases in the middle. This CDR3 contains 13 residues. CDR3 nucleotide sequence: TGTGCCTTAGACAGCTTGTCTGGAAACACCATATATTTT. It yields the protein CALDSLSGNTIYF.

With regard to this clone: A much larger clone lies one base from this, so it may be a read error. Additional DNA sequences in this sample encode the identical CDR3. The genes are TRBV28 and TRBJ2-5; D is possibly TRBD1 or TRBD2 (5 bases each). Looked up from germline, CDR1 is MDHEN and CDR2 is SYDVKM. CDR3 length equals 13 residues. This chain's CDR3 is CASSLGPQETQHF. For the CDR3, the DNA is TGTGCCAGCAGTTTGGGACCCCAAGAGACCCAGCACTTC. Full variable domain (missing parts from reference TRBV28 and TRBJ2-5): DVKVTQSSRYLVKRTGEKVFLECVQDMDHENMFWYRQDPGLGLRLIYFSYDVKMKEKGDIPEGYSVSREKKERFSLILESASTNQTSMYLCASSLGPQETQHFGPGTRLLVL.

V usage is TRBV9 and J usage is TRBJ2-1, with 8 nucleotides matching TRBD2. The CDR3 length is 16 residues. V lost 0 bases, J lost 4 bases, and 6 bases stayed unmatched. Germline V gene sequence: CDR1 SGDLS, CDR2 YYNGEE. The chain's CDR3 is CASSVAPASGYNEQFF. Here the CDR3 DNA reads TGTGCCAGCAGCGTAGCTCCGGCTAGCGGGTACAATGAGCAGTTCTTC.

This clone has just one count. The rearrangement uses TRBV30 and TRBJ1-5, with D unclear. This CDR3 has 13 amino acids. The germline V and J ends were trimmed by 1 base and 0 bases, with 4 bases remaining between them. CDR1 is GTSNPN, CDR2 SVGIG, per germline (reference sequence). The CDR3 spells CAWSAGSNQPQHF. CDR3 in DNA: TGTGCCTGGAGTGCGGGTAGCAATCAGCCCCAGCATTTT.

Note on this clone: Only one base separates this from a far larger clonotype, so it likely reflects a read error. This CDR3 fails to terminate in the conserved phenylalanine or tryptophan, so it likely reflects a read error. The chain combines TRBV4-1 with TRBJ1-5, with no clear D. The CDR3 is 15 residues long. Germline values: CDR1 MGHRA, CDR2 YSYEKL. With 7 bases removed from V and 6 bases from J, the gap between germline ends came to 19 bases. The CDR3 nucleotides read TGCGCCAGCACCCGAACCGGGGTTCTGGGTCAGCCCCAGCATTCT. Its translation: CASTRTGVLGQPQHS.